This is a list of T cell receptor beta chains from one sample in a study of T cell responses to AZD1222 COVID-19 vaccine. Using immunoSEQ multiplex PCR, the repertoire was profiled, and TCRdb retains in-frame clones only, with some absent. The data hold 150,000 to 200,000 clones, with more than 80% observed a single time. The sequences come from peripheral blood, collected on day 0 of AZD1222 vaccination. These receptor sequences come from an adult in good health. Each CDR3 is given with its conserved first and last residue. D genes are given only for firm matches. The size field is filled for only some rows; it gives once, few, many or a size class.

v_gene	len	j_gene	abundance	d_gene	CDR3aa	CDR3nt
TRBV2	13	TRBJ1-4	-	-	CASNEQGSEKLFF	TGTGCCAGCAATGAACAGGGATCTGAAAAACTGTTTTTT
TRBV25-1	13	TRBJ1-5	-	-	CASSESGNQPQHF	TGTGCCAGCAGTGAATCAGGGAATCAGCCCCAGCATTTT
TRBV19	15	TRBJ1-4	-	-	CASSIDLRGIEKLFF	TGTGCCAGTAGTATCGATCTCCGAGGGATTGAAAAACTGTTTTTT
TRBV29-1	17	TRBJ1-3	-	TRBD1	CSVEDQETGGARNTIYF	TGCAGCGTTGAAGATCAGGAGACAGGGGGCGCCAGAAACACCATATATTTT
TRBV10-2	13	TRBJ1-1	-	-	CASSGAGNTEAFF	TGCGCCAGCAGTGGGGCGGGGAACACTGAAGCTTTCTTT
TRBV6-5	14	TRBJ2-7	-	TRBD1	CASTPRTGNNEQYF	TGTGCCAGCACCCCCCGGACAGGGAACAACGAGCAGTACTTC
TRBV19	17	TRBJ1-5	-	-	CASSINKGPLSNQPQHF	TGTGCCAGTAGTATAAACAAGGGGCCACTTAGCAATCAGCCCCAGCATTTT
TRBV4-1	15	TRBJ2-7	-	-	CASSHPGTTTYEQYF	TGCGCCAGCAGCCACCCCGGGACAACAACCTACGAGCAGTACTTC
TRBV23-1	16	TRBJ2-1	-	-	CASRLKTECSYNEQFF	TGCGCCAGCAGACTAAAGACAGAATGCTCCTACAATGAGCAGTTCTTC
TRBV20-1	15	TRBJ1-5	-	-	CSASSFPGGVQPQHF	TGCAGTGCTAGTTCATTCCCGGGGGGAGTCCAGCCCCAGCATTTT
TRBV5-1	12	TRBJ2-4	once	-	CASSLAGNIQYF	TGCGCCAGCAGCTTGGCCGGGAACATTCAGTACTTC
TRBV10-1	15	TRBJ2-1	-	TRBD2	CASSGTSGRQNEQFF	TGCGCCAGCAGTGGGACTAGCGGGAGACAAAACGAGCAGTTCTTC
TRBV6-1	14	TRBJ1-1	once	-	CASSEPGPNTEAFF	TGTGCCAGCAGTGAGCCGGGTCCGAACACTGAAGCTTTCTTT
TRBV14	15	TRBJ2-3	-	-	CASSQGGSSFRTQYF	TGTGCCAGCAGCCAAGGGGGGAGTAGCTTTCGTACGCAGTATTTT
TRBV5-1	15	TRBJ1-2	-	TRBD1	CASSPGGTASYGYTF	TGCGCCAGCAGCCCTGGCGGGACAGCGTCCTATGGCTACACCTTC
TRBV19	14	TRBJ1-2	-	-	CASSIAQGARGYTF	TGTGCCAGTAGTATAGCCCAGGGCGCCCGGGGCTACACCTTC
TRBV5-1	15	TRBJ1-2	-	-	CASRPPGGAYYGYTF	TGCGCCAGCAGACCCCCCGGCGGGGCCTACTATGGCTACACCTTC
TRBV5-1	15	TRBJ1-1	-	TRBD1	CASSLRGGWNTEAFF	TGCGCCAGCAGCCTGCGAGGGGGCTGGAACACTGAAGCTTTCTTT
TRBV7-9	15	TRBJ1-2	-	TRBD1	CASSVLGTGGYGYTF	TGTGCCAGCAGCGTCCTAGGGACAGGGGGGTATGGCTACACCTTC
TRBV3-1/TRBV3-2	16	TRBJ2-3	-	-	CASSQDGRDGVDTQYF	TGTGCCAGCAGCCAAGATGGCAGGGATGGGGTAGATACGCAGTATTTT
TRBV15	18	TRBJ1-5	-	-	CATSRDLKSLASNQPQHF	TGTGCCACCAGCAGAGATCTGAAGTCTTTGGCCAGCAATCAGCCCCAGCATTTT
TRBV30	15	TRBJ1-5	-	TRBD1	CAWSEGTANNQPQHF	TGTGCCTGGAGCGAAGGGACAGCCAACAATCAGCCCCAGCATTTT
TRBV11-2	15	TRBJ1-5	-	TRBD1	CASSYDRGSNQPQHF	TGTGCCAGCAGCTATGACAGGGGCTCTAATCAGCCCCAGCATTTT
TRBV5-1	14	TRBJ1-1	-	TRBD1	CASSLEGAYTEAFF	TGCGCCAGCAGCTTGGAGGGGGCATATACTGAAGCTTTCTTT
TRBV4-1	13	TRBJ2-7	-	-	CASSQDGPNEQYF	TGCGCCAGCAGCCAAGACGGACCCAACGAGCAGTACTTC
TRBV7-8	14	TRBJ1-2	-	-	CASSLGSGIGGYTF	TGTGCCAGCAGCTTAGGTTCAGGGATAGGTGGCTACACCTTC
TRBV5-1	19	TRBJ2-2	-	-	CASSLVTVGPSTDTGELFF	TGCGCCAGCAGCTTGGTGACGGTGGGACCCTCGACAGACACCGGGGAGCTGTTTTTT
TRBV5-1	13	TRBJ1-1	-	-	CASSQPGRTEAFF	TGCGCCAGCAGTCAACCGGGACGCACTGAAGCTTTCTTT
TRBV7-9	14	TRBJ2-5	-	-	CASSLAGRQETQYF	TGTGCCAGCAGCTTAGCTGGCCGGCAAGAGACCCAGTACTTC
TRBV18	16	TRBJ2-1	once	TRBD2	CASLLRTSGTHNEQFF	TGTGCCAGCTTACTCCGGACTAGCGGGACTCACAATGAGCAGTTCTTC
TRBV3-1/TRBV3-2	14	TRBJ2-7	-	TRBD2	CASSHSGSSYEQYF	TGTGCCAGCAGCCACAGCGGGAGTTCTTACGAGCAGTACTTC
TRBV10-3	14	TRBJ2-7	-	TRBD1	CAIRVTGKIHEQYF	TGTGCCATCAGGGTGACAGGGAAGATCCACGAGCAGTACTTC
TRBV6-4	12	TRBJ2-7	-	-	CAGPRDSYEQYF	TGTGCCGGACCCAGGGACTCCTACGAGCAGTACTTC
TRBV15	17	TRBJ2-3	once	-	CATSRDQGRLSTDTQYF	TGTGCCACCAGCAGAGATCAGGGGCGCCTTAGCACAGATACGCAGTATTTT
TRBV18	12	TRBJ2-7	-	-	CASSSSSYEQYF	TGTGCCAGCTCATCGAGCTCCTACGAGCAGTACTTC